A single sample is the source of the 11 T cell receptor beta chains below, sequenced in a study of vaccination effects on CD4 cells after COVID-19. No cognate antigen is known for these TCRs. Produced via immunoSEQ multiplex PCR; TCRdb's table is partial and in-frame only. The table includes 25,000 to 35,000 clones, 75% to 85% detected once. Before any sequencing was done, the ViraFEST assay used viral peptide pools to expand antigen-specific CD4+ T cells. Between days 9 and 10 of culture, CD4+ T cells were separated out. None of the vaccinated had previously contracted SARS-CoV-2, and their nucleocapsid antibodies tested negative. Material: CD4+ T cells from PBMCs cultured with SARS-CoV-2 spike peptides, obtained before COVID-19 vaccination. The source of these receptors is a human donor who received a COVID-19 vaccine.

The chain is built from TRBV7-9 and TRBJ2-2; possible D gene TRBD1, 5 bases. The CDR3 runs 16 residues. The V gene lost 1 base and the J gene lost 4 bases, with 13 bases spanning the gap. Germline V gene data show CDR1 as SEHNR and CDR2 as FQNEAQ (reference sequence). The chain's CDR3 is CASSLGVRTSTGELFF. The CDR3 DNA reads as TGTGCCAGCAGCTTAGGGGTGAGGACATCCACCGGGGAGCTGTTTTTT.

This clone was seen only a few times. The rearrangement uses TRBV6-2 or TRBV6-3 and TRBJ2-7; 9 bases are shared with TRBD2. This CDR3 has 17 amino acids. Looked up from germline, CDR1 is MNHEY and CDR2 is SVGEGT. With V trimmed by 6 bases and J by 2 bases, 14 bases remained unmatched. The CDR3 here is CASSPLKLRGRAYEQYF. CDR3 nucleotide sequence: TGTGCCAGCAGCCCACTGAAGCTACGCGGGAGGGCCTACGAGCAGTACTTC.

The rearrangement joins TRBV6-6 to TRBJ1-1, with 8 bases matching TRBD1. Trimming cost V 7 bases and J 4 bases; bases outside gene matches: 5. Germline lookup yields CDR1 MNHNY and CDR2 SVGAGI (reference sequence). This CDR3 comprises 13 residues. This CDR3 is CASTQQGATEAFF. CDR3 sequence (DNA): TGTGCCAGCACCCAGCAGGGGGCCACTGAAGCTTTCTTT.

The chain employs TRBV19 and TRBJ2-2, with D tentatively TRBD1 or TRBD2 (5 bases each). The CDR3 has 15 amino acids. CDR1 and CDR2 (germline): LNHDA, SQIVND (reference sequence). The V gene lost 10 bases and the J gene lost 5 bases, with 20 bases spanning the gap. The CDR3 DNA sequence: TGTGCCATCTCCCCCGGGGCAGGGTATACCGGGGAGCTGTTTTTT. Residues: CAISPGAGYTGELFF. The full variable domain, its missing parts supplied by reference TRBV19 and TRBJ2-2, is DGGITQSPKYLFRKEGQNVTLSCEQNLNHDAMYWYRQDPGQGLRLIYYSQIVNDFQKGDIAEGYSVSREKKESFPLTVTSAQKNPTAFYLCAISPGAGYTGELFFGEGSRLTVL.

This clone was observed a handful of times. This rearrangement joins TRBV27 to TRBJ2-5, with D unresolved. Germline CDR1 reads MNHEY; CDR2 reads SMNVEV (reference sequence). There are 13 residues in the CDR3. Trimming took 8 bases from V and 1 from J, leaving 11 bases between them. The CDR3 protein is CASPPSLQETQYF. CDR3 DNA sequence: TGTGCCAGCCCTCCCTCCCTCCAAGAGACCCAGTACTTC.

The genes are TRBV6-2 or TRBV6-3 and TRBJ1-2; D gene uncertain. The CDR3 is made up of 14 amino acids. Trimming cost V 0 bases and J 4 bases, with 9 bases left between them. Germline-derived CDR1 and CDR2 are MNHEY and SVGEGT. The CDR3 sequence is CASSYSAGPYGYTF. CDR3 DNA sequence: TGTGCCAGCAGTTACTCTGCGGGCCCCTATGGCTACACCTTC.

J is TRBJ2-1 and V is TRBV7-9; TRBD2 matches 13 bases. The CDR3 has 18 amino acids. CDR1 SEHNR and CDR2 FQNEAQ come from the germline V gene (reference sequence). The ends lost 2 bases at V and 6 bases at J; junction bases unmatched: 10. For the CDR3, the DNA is TGTGCCAGCAGCTTACGGACTAGCGGGAGCGGTAGCAGCAATGAGCAGTTCTTC. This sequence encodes CASSLRTSGSGSSNEQFF.

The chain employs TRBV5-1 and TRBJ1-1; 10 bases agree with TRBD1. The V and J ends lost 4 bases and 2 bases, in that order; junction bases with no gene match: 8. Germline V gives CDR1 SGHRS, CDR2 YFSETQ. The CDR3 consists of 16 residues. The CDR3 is CASSPLGQGLNTEAFF. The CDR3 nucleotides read TGCGCCAGCAGCCCGTTGGGACAGGGGTTAAACACTGAAGCTTTCTTT.

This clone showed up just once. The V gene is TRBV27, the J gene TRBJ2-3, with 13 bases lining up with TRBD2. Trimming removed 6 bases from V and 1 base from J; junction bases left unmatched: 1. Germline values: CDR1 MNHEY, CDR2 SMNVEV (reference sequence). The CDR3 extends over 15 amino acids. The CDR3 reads CASRGTSGGTDTQYF. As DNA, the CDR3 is TGTGCCAGCAGGGGGACTAGCGGGGGCACAGATACGCAGTATTTT.

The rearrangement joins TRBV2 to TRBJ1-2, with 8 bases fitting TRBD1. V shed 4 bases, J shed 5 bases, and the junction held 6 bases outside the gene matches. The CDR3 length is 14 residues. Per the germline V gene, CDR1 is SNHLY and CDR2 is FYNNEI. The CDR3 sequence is CASSAARTGYGYTF. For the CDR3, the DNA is TGTGCCAGCAGTGCTGCTAGGACAGGGTATGGCTACACCTTC.

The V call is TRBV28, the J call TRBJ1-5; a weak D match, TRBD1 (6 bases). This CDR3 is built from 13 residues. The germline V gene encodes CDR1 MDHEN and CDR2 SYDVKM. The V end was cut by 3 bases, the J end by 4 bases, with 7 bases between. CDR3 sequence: CASSFTGNQPQHF. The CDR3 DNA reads TGTGCCAGCAGTTTTACAGGGAATCAGCCCCAGCATTTT.